The clone carrying this T cell receptor (beta chain) is a singleton in its sample. TCRdb's copy holds only in-frame clones and misses some; the assay was immunoSEQ multiplex PCR. The table shows approximately 100,000 clones, with 90% occurring only once. These data are taken from a study of OX40 agonist ivuxolimab in advanced cancers. Study overall: Intravenous ivuxolimab was administered to patients every 2 weeks at 0.01 to 10 mg/kg. A history of anti-PD-1, anti-PD-L1 or anti-CTLA-4 therapy was acceptable, and 30% to 45% had some.

This CDR3 has 17 amino acids. Germline V gene lookup returns CDR1 SEHNR and CDR2 FQNEAQ (reference sequence). V was clipped by 0 bases and J by 4 bases, with 19 bases between them. The input for sequencing was CD4+ or CD8+ T cells sorted from blood, taken in a trial of the OX40 agonist ivuxolimab. The J gene is TRBJ2-7, the V gene TRBV7-9; D is perhaps TRBD2 (6 bases). The source is an adult with an advanced solid tumor such as melanoma, head and neck, liver or kidney cancer. CDR3 loop: CASSLASSGTLPYEQYF. DNA for the CDR3: TGTGCCAGCAGCTTAGCGAGCAGTGGGACTCTCCCTTACGAGCAGTACTTC.